A single T cell receptor beta chain is shown here with its context. The record originates from a study of blood T cell repertoires in COVID-19. About the study: T cells, B-cell-depleted T cells, or PBMCs provided the cDNA or gDNA that served as material.

Germline V gene data show CDR1 as SGHRS and CDR2 as YFSETQ. The CDR3 covers 16 residues. The V and J ends lost 3 bases and 1 base, in that order; junction bases with no gene match: 9. Sequencing was performed with immunoSEQ multiplex PCR; in TCRdb, only in-frame clones are kept and a portion is missing. The sample holds 130,000 or so clones, 86% seen once. The chain is built from TRBV5-1 and TRBJ2-7, with 8 bases identical to TRBD2. This clonotype was sampled from an older woman with COVID-19, enrolled during active disease. Source material: peripheral blood. This CDR3 is CASSSGERGPSYEQYF. For the CDR3, the DNA is TGCGCCAGCAGCTCGGGGGAGCGGGGGCCTTCCTACGAGCAGTACTTC.